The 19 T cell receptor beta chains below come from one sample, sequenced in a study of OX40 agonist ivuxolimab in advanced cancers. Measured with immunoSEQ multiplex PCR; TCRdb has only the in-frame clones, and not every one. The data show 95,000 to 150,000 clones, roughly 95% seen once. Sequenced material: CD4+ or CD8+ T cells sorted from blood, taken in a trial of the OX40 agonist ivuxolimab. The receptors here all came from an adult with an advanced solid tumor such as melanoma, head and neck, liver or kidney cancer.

The CDR3: CASSPTGQPYNEQFF. CDR3 coding DNA: TGTGCCAGCAGCCCGACAGGGCAACCCTACAATGAGCAGTTCTTC. The V call is TRBV7-9, the J call TRBJ2-1, with 7 bases matching TRBD1. J lost 2 bases, V lost 5 bases, and 6 bases had no gene match. Germline CDR1 is SEHNR and CDR2 is FQNEAQ (reference sequence). This CDR3 comprises 15 residues.

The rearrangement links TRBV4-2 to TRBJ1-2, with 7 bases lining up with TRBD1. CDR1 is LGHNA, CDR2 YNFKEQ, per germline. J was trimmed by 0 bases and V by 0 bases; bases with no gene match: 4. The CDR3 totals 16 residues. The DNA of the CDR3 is TGTGCCAGCAGCCAAGACCCAGGGACAGCTAACTATGGCTACACCTTC. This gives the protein CASSQDPGTANYGYTF.

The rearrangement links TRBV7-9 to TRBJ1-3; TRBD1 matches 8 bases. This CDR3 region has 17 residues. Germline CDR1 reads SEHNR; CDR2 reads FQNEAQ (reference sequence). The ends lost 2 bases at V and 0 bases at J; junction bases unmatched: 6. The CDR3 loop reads CASSLRIGQGSGNTIYF. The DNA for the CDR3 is TGTGCCAGCAGCTTAAGGATCGGACAGGGCTCTGGAAACACCATATATTTT.

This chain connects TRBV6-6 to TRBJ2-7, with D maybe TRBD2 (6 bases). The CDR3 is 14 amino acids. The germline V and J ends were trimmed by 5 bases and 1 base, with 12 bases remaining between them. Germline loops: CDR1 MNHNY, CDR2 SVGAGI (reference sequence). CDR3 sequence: CASSRTTTSYEQYF. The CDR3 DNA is TGTGCCAGCAGTCGGACTACCACATCCTACGAGCAGTACTTC.

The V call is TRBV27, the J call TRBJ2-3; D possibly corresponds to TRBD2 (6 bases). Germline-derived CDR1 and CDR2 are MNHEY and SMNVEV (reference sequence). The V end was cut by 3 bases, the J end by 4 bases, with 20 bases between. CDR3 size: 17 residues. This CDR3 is CASSFIGRRGRADTQYF. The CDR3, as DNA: TGTGCCAGCAGTTTCATAGGAAGGAGGGGACGGGCAGATACGCAGTATTTT.

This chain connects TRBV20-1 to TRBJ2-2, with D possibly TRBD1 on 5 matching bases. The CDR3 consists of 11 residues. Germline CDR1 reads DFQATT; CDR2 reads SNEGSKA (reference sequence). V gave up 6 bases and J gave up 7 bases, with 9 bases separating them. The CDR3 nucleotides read TGCAGTGCCAGACAGTTCGGGGAGCTGTTTTTT. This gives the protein CSARQFGELFF.

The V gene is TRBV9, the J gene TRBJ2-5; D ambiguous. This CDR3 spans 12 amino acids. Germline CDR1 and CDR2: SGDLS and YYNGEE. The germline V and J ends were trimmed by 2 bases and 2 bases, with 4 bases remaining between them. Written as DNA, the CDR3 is TGTGCCAGCAGCGTCGATCAAGAGACCCAGTACTTC. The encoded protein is CASSVDQETQYF.

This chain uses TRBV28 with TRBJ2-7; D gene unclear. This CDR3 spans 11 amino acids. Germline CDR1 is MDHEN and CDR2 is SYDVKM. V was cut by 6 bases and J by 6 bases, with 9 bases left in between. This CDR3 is CASRVDGEQYF. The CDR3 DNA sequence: TGTGCCAGCAGGGTGGACGGCGAGCAGTACTTC.

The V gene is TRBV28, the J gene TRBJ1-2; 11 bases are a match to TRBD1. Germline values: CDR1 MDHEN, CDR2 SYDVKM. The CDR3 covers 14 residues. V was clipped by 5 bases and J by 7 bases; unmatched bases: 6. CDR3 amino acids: CASSVPGQGGGYTF. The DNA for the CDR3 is TGTGCCAGCAGTGTCCCGGGACAGGGGGGTGGCTACACCTTC.

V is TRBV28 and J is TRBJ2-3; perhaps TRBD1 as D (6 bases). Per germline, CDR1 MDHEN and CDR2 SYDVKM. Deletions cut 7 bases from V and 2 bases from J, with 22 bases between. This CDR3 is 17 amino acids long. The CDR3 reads CASKSRDIRPITDTQYF. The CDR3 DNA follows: TGTGCCAGCAAAAGCCGGGACATCCGGCCAATCACAGATACGCAGTATTTT.

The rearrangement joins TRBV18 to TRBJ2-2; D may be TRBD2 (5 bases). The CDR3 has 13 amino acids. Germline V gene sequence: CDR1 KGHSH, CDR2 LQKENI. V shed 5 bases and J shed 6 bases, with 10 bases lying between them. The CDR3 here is CASSELEAGELFF. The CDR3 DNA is TGTGCCAGCTCAGAACTAGAAGCCGGGGAGCTGTTTTTT.

The CDR3 region is CASSLNGGQNTEAFF. CDR3 in DNA: TGCGCCAGCAGCTTGAATGGGGGCCAGAACACTGAAGCTTTCTTT. The chain couples TRBV5-1 to TRBJ1-1; perhaps TRBD1 as D (6 bases). CDR1 and CDR2 from the germline V gene are SGHRS and YFSETQ. The CDR3 sequence is 15 residues long. V lost 1 base, J lost 1 base, and 11 bases lay in between.

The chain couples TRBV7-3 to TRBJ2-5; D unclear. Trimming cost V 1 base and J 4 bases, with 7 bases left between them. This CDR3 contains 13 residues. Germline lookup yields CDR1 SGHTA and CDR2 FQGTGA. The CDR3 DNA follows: TGTGCCAGCAGCTTAATACCCTTAGAGACCCAGTACTTC. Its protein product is CASSLIPLETQYF.

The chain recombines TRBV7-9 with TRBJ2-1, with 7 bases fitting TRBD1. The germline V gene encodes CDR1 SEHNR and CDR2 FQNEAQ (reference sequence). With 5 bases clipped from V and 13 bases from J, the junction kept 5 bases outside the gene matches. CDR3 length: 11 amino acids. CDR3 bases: TGTGCCAGCAGCCCAGGGACAGCCCAGTTCTTC. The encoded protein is CASSPGTAQFF.

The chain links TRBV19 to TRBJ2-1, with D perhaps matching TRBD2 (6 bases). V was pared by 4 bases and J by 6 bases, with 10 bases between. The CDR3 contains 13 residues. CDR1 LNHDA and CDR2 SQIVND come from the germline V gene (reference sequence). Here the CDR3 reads CASSTREPNEQFF. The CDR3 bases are TGTGCCAGTAGTACCCGGGAGCCCAATGAGCAGTTCTTC.

CDR3 sequence reads: CASYSGYGYTF. Here the CDR3 DNA reads TGTGCCAGCTACTCTGGGTATGGCTACACCTTC. The chain is built from TRBV6-5 and TRBJ1-2; D is undetermined. The V gene's germline CDR1 is MNHEY and CDR2 SVGAGI. The CDR3 length is 11 residues. V was shortened by 8 bases and J by 5 bases, with 9 bases between the two germline ends.

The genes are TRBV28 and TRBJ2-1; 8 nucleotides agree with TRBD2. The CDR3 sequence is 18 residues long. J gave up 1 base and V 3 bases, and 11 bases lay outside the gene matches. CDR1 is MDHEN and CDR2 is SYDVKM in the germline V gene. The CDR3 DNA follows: TGTGCCAGCAGTTTCCCTCAGAGTAGCGGGACGTCCTACAATGAGCAGTTCTTC. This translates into CASSFPQSSGTSYNEQFF.

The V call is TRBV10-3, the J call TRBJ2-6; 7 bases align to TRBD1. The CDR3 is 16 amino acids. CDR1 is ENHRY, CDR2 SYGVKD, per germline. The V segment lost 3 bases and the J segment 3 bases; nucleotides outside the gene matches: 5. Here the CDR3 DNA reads TGTGCCATCAGTGACCCAGACAGGGTTGGGGCCAACGTCCTGACTTTC. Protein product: CAISDPDRVGANVLTF.

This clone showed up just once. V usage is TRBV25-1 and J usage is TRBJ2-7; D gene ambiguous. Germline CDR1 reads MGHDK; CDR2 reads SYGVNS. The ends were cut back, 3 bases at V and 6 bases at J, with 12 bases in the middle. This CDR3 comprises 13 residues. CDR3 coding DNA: TGTGCCAGCAGTGACCCCTTTACCGGCGAGCAGTACTTC. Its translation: CASSDPFTGEQYF.